This entry is about one T cell receptor beta chain. At one end the junction does not follow the germline gene, possibly because of a read error. Germline loops: CDR1 SNHLY, CDR2 FYNNEI. The CDR3 has 9 amino acids. Sequencing was performed with immunoSEQ multiplex PCR; in TCRdb, only in-frame clones are kept and a portion is missing. Found here are about 220,000 clones, about four fifths of them singletons; the top ten hold 1.3%. This specimen comes from a study of blood T cell repertoires in COVID-19. About the study: PBMCs, B-cell-depleted T cells, or T cells were the source of the cDNA or gDNA that made up the material.

The chain links TRBV2 to TRBJ1-1, with 7 bases fitting TRBD1. Sequencing was done on a sample of PBMCs or T cells enriched from blood (not recorded which). The sequence derives from a middle-aged woman with acute COVID-19. The CDR3 sequence: CASGEDRTF. Written as DNA, the CDR3 is TGTGCCAGCGGGGAGGACAGGACCTTT.